Listed here are 14 T cell receptor beta chains from one sample, sequenced in a study of cytomegalovirus exposure and HLA in healthy donors. Libraries were prepared by immunoSEQ multiplex PCR; TCRdb keeps only in-frame clonotypes and omits some of them. The table includes about 280,000 clones, around 85% detected once. The sequencing sample was made of PBMCs. The receptors originated from a woman under 30 in good health and CMV-seronegative.

This chain links TRBV4-1 with TRBJ2-5; 7 positions match TRBD1. J lost 1 base, V lost 1 base, and 6 bases had no gene match. CDR1 is MGHRA, CDR2 YSYEKL, per germline. The CDR3 spans 16 residues. The CDR3 region is CASSQGEGTAQETQYF. The CDR3 region has the DNA TGCGCCAGCAGCCAAGGCGAGGGGACAGCCCAAGAGACCCAGTACTTC.

The chain is built from TRBV7-8 and TRBJ2-1; 15 bases fit TRBD2. In germline, CDR1 is SGHVS, CDR2 FQNEAQ. Trimming took 6 bases from V and 0 from J; bases not matched to a gene: 6. This CDR3 is built from 18 residues. The CDR3 protein is CASSPGLAGGFSYNEQFF. CDR3 DNA: TGTGCCAGCAGTCCGGGACTAGCGGGGGGATTCTCCTACAATGAGCAGTTCTTC.

CDR3 coding DNA: TGCGCCAGCAGTGACTACCTAGCGGGGGGGCCGGATGAGCAGTTCTTC. The encoded protein is CASSDYLAGGPDEQFF. The chain is built from TRBV10-1 and TRBJ2-1; 12 bases are shared with TRBD2. The trim removed 3 bases at V and 8 bases at J, leaving 8 bases unmatched. CDR3 length: 16 residues. Per germline, CDR1 WNHNN and CDR2 SYGVQD (reference sequence).

CDR3 protein: CAISGGPYNEQFF. DNA for the CDR3: TGTGCCATCAGCGGGGGACCCTACAATGAGCAGTTCTTC. The chain has TRBV10-3 and TRBJ2-1; maybe TRBD2 (6 bases). Germline CDR1 ENHRY, CDR2 SYGVKD. V was shortened by 6 bases and J by 2 bases, with 8 bases between the two germline ends. The CDR3 is 13 amino acids.

This clone was found a few times. The J gene is TRBJ1-2, the V gene TRBV18, with 9 bases matching TRBD1. The J segment lost 8 bases and the V segment lost 3 bases, leaving 4 bases of the junction unmatched. The CDR3 sequence is 13 residues long. Looked up from germline, CDR1 is KGHSH and CDR2 is LQKENI. The CDR3 is CASSPRTGDGYTF. The DNA of the CDR3 is TGTGCCAGCTCACCGAGGACAGGGGACGGCTACACCTTC. The full variable domain, its missing parts supplied by reference TRBV18 and TRBJ1-2, is NAGVMQNPRHLVRRRGQEARLRCSPMKGHSHVYWYRQLPEEGLKFMVYLQKENIIDESGMPKERFSAEFPKEGPSILRIQQVVRGDSAAYFCASSPRTGDGYTFGSGTRLTVV.

The chain carries TRBV9 and TRBJ2-7, with 8 bases matching TRBD2. The V gene's germline CDR1 is SGDLS and CDR2 YYNGEE. This CDR3 is 15 amino acids long. After removal of 0 bases from V and 2 bases from J, the junction contained 4 bases not matched to a gene. This CDR3 reads CASSVAGRGAYEQYF. CDR3 nucleotides: TGTGCCAGCAGCGTAGCGGGGCGGGGGGCCTACGAGCAGTACTTC.

This clone was counted a single time. The genes are TRBV28 and TRBJ2-5, with 7 bases fitting TRBD1. Germline-derived CDR1 and CDR2 are MDHEN and SYDVKM. The CDR3 spans 14 residues. J lost 2 bases, V lost 7 bases, and 7 bases had no gene match. CDR3 DNA: TGTGCCAGCACCTCTAGGGGGCTACAAGAGACCCAGTACTTC. Protein sequence: CASTSRGLQETQYF.

The count of this clone is one. J is TRBJ2-5 and V is TRBV27; D may be TRBD2 (7 bases). There are 15 residues in the CDR3. Trimming pared 2 bases from V and 7 bases from J, leaving 17 bases between. CDR1 MNHEY and CDR2 SMNVEV come from the germline V gene (reference sequence). This CDR3 reads CASSLGGAIVGTQYF. The CDR3 region has the DNA TGTGCCAGCAGTTTAGGGGGGGCGATCGTCGGGACCCAGTACTTC.

The chain links TRBV4-1 to TRBJ2-7; the D gene is possibly TRBD1 (5 bases). Germline CDR1 reads MGHRA; CDR2 reads YSYEKL. The CDR3 extends over 16 amino acids. V lost 4 bases to trimming and J lost 0 bases, with 16 bases between them. The CDR3 sequence is CASSPDLQVGSYEQYF. The DNA for the CDR3 is TGCGCCAGCAGCCCAGATTTACAGGTAGGCTCCTACGAGCAGTACTTC.

This clone was recorded a few times. The chain combines TRBV30 with TRBJ1-1; the D is unclear. V shed 0 bases and J shed 0 bases, with 8 bases lying between them. The CDR3 has 14 residues. Germline V gene data show CDR1 as GTSNPN and CDR2 as SVGIG (reference sequence). The CDR3 nucleotides read TGTGCCTGGAGTGTACACGGGATGAACACTGAAGCTTTCTTT. It codes for CAWSVHGMNTEAFF.

This clone showed up just a few times. V and J are TRBV5-7 and TRBJ1-2, with D possibly being TRBD1 (5 bases). TRBV5-7 is assigned to the ORF class and has an uncertain function. V dropped 1 base and J dropped 4 bases, with 14 bases sitting between them. This CDR3 has 15 amino acids. The CDR3 sequence is CASSLCRVGPYGYTF. CDR3 DNA: TGTGCCAGCAGCTTGTGCAGGGTCGGTCCCTATGGCTACACCTTC.

This chain connects TRBV9 to TRBJ1-1; possibly TRBD1 for D (5 bases). Germline V gene data show CDR1 as SGDLS and CDR2 as YYNGEE. Trimming left V 1 base short and J 7 bases short, with 8 bases between. CDR3 size: 12 residues. CDR3: CASSVYDSEAFF. CDR3 DNA sequence: TGTGCCAGCAGCGTATACGACAGTGAAGCTTTCTTT.

The chain joins TRBV19 to TRBJ1-2; TRBD1 matches at 7 bases. V shed 5 bases and J 8 bases; nucleotides not matched to a gene: 8. CDR1 and CDR2 (germline): LNHDA, SQIVND (reference sequence). This CDR3 comprises 13 residues. The DNA of the CDR3 is TGTGCCAGTAGTGTACAGGGGCTCTCGGGCTACACCTTC. Translation gives CASSVQGLSGYTF.

This clone was seen more than once but under ten times. The chain couples TRBV27 to TRBJ2-7; the D is unclear. CDR3 length equals 10 residues. The germline V and J ends were trimmed by 5 bases and 5 bases, with 4 bases remaining between them. Germline V gene data show CDR1 as MNHEY and CDR2 as SMNVEV (reference sequence). The CDR3 loop is CASSPDEQYF. In nucleotides, the CDR3 is TGTGCCAGCAGTCCCGACGAGCAGTACTTC.